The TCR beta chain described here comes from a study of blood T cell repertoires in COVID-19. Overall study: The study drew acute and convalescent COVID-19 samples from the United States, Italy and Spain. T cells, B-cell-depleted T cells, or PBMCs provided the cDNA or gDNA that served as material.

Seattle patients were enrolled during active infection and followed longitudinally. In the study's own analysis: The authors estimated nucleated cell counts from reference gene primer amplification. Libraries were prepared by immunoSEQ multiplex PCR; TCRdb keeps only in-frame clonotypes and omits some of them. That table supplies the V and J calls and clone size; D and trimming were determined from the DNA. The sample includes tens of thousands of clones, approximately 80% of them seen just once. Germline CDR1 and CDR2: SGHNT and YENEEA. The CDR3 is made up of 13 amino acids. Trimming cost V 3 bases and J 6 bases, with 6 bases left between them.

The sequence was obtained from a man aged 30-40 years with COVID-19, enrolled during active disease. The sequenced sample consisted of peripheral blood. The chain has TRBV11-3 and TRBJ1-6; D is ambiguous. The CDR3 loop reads CASSFRINSPLHF. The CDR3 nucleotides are TGTGCCAGCAGCTTCCGTATTAATTCACCCCTCCACTTT.